Following are 21 T cell receptor beta chains from one sample sequenced in a study of T cell clones after liver transplantation. Sequencing used immunoSEQ multiplex PCR; TCRdb keeps in-frame clones, though not all of them. This sample has 80,000 or so clones, with 82% found just once. Here the sequenced sample was CD4+ T cells from blood, taken approximately 3.5 years after liver transplant. These receptors were taken from a human patient who received a liver transplant. The graft donor may have contributed some T cells.

V and J are TRBV5-1 and TRBJ1-1; D is unclear. V lost 4 bases and J 1 base, leaving 5 bases between the germline ends. CDR3 length: 12 residues. The germline V gene has CDR1 SGHRS and CDR2 YFSETQ. The CDR3 nucleotides read TGCGCCAGCAGCCCCGGGAACACTGAAGCTTTCTTT. Amino acid sequence: CASSPGNTEAFF.

V gene TRBV18 combines with J gene TRBJ1-1; D uncertain. CDR3 size: 13 residues. V was clipped by 6 bases and J by 3 bases, with 11 bases between them. The germline gives CDR1 KGHSH, CDR2 LQKENI. The CDR3 loop reads CASSTRRDTEAFF. The CDR3, as DNA: TGTGCCAGCTCTACCAGACGGGACACTGAAGCTTTCTTT.

The chain combines TRBV25-1 with TRBJ2-4; D unresolved. CDR3 size: 13 residues. Trimming shortened V by 5 bases and J by 3 bases, and 8 bases separated the two germline ends. The germline V gene has CDR1 MGHDK and CDR2 SYGVNS. For the CDR3, the DNA is TGTGCCAGCAGTCCTTTTAGCAAAAACATTCAGTACTTC. Its translation: CASSPFSKNIQYF.

The chain couples TRBV19 to TRBJ2-2; tentative D call: TRBD2 (6 bases). CDR1 is LNHDA, CDR2 SQIVND, per germline (reference sequence). Trimming removed 4 bases from V and 0 bases from J, with 9 bases in between. The length of the CDR3 is 15 residues. CDR3 in amino acids: CASSRAGTNTGELFF. CDR3 DNA: TGTGCCAGTAGTAGGGCGGGGACGAACACCGGGGAGCTGTTTTTT.

The V and J genes are TRBV27 and TRBJ1-5; D unresolved. Trimming removed 3 bases from V and 3 bases from J, with 6 bases in between. CDR1 is MNHEY and CDR2 is SMNVEV in the germline V gene (reference sequence). This CDR3 region has 13 residues. The CDR3: CASSFVSNQPQHF. The CDR3 DNA sequence: TGTGCCAGCAGTTTCGTTTCCAATCAGCCCCAGCATTTT.

The V and J genes are TRBV5-1 and TRBJ2-5; the D gene is possibly TRBD1 (6 bases). The CDR3 covers 14 residues. Germline CDR1 and CDR2: SGHRS and YFSETQ. V was shortened by 4 bases and J by 1 base, with 11 bases between the two germline ends. CDR3 in DNA: TGCGCCAGCAGCCCCGGGACAAGCCAAGAGACCCAGTACTTC. Translating gives CASSPGTSQETQYF. Full variable domain (rest looked up from reference TRBV5-1 and TRBJ2-5): KAGVTQTPRYLIKTRGQQVTLSCSPISGHRSVSWYQQTPGQGLQFLFEYFSETQRNKGNFPGRFSGRQFSNSRSEMNVSTLELGDSALYLCASSPGTSQETQYFGPGTRLLVL.

The chain links TRBV18 to TRBJ2-5, with D uncertain. Germline assignment: CDR1 KGHSH and CDR2 LQKENI. The CDR3 is 15 residues long. The germline V and J ends were trimmed by 3 bases and 2 bases, with 13 bases remaining between them. The CDR3 region has the DNA TGTGCCAGCTCACCGGACCGTTTCCTTCAAGAGACCCAGTACTTC. Translation: CASSPDRFLQETQYF. Filled out from reference TRBV18 and TRBJ2-5, the complete variable domain reads NAGVMQNPRHLVRRRGQEARLRCSPMKGHSHVYWYRQLPEEGLKFMVYLQKENIIDESGMPKERFSAEFPKEGPSILRIQQVVRGDSAAYFCASSPDRFLQETQYFGPGTRLLVL.

CDR3 sequence: CAWTRGGNTEAFF. The CDR3 DNA reads TGTGCCTGGACAAGAGGGGGGAACACTGAAGCTTTCTTT. The V call is TRBV30, the J call TRBJ1-1; a weak D match, TRBD1 (6 bases). The CDR3 covers 13 residues. Per the germline V gene, CDR1 is GTSNPN and CDR2 is SVGIG (reference sequence). V was trimmed by 4 bases and J by 1 base, leaving 10 bases between them.

The chain links TRBV9 to TRBJ2-1; 7 bases fit TRBD1. The germline V gene has CDR1 SGDLS and CDR2 YYNGEE. V lost 0 bases to trimming and J lost 0 bases; unmatched junction nucleotides: 6. CDR3 length: 17 residues. The CDR3 here is CASSVEGDSRSYNEQFF. As DNA, the CDR3 is TGTGCCAGCAGCGTAGAGGGGGACAGCCGCTCCTACAATGAGCAGTTCTTC.

The chain couples TRBV28 to TRBJ1-4; no clear D gene. This CDR3 region has 16 residues. V lost 1 base, J lost 2 bases, and 11 bases lay in between. Germline V CDR1 and CDR2: MDHEN, SYDVKM. The CDR3 region is CASSLYGGVTNEKLFF. In DNA form, the CDR3 reads TGTGCCAGCAGTTTATACGGTGGGGTTACTAATGAAAAACTGTTTTTT.

The chain joins TRBV28 to TRBJ1-5; 7 bases are shared with TRBD1. Germline V gene sequence: CDR1 MDHEN, CDR2 SYDVKM. Losses at the gene ends were 7 bases for V and 7 bases for J; bases not matched to a gene: 10. This CDR3 has 14 amino acids. The CDR3 coding sequence is TGTGCCAGCACGCTTGACAGGGTCCCCCAGCCCCAGCATTTT. Translation gives CASTLDRVPQPQHF.

The V call is TRBV9, the J call TRBJ1-2; TRBD1 is a possible D gene (6 bases). Trimming pared 4 bases from V and 7 bases from J, leaving 26 bases between. Germline CDR1 reads SGDLS; CDR2 reads YYNGEE. CDR3 length equals 17 residues. The CDR3 region has the DNA TGTGCCAGCAGCCCCGTGGGCGGGGGCAGGGGAGACGGTGGCTACACCTTC. Translating gives CASSPVGGGRGDGGYTF.

This rearrangement joins TRBV6-5 to TRBJ2-5; TRBD1 matches 9 bases. CDR3 length: 15 amino acids. The V segment lost 6 bases and the J segment 4 bases; nucleotides outside the gene matches: 9. Germline assignment: CDR1 MNHEY and CDR2 SVGAGI. The CDR3 DNA is TGTGCCAGCAGGATTAGGACAGGGGCCAGAGAGACCCAGTACTTC. Translated, it gives CASRIRTGARETQYF.

J is TRBJ2-7 and V is TRBV6-6; TRBD2 is a possible D gene (5 bases). Germline V lookup: CDR1 MNHNY, CDR2 SVGAGI (reference sequence). Trimming pared 2 bases from V and 2 bases from J, leaving 10 bases between. The CDR3 is made up of 14 amino acids. In DNA, the CDR3 is TGTGCCAGCAGTTACAACAGCGGACCCTACGAGCAGTACTTC. Translated: CASSYNSGPYEQYF.

V gene TRBV6-1 combines with J gene TRBJ1-1, with a possible D match to TRBD1 (5 bases). V lost 4 bases to trimming and J lost 10 bases, with 13 bases between them. The CDR3 is 12 residues long. The germline gives CDR1 MNHNS, CDR2 SASEGT. The CDR3 nucleotides read TGTGCCAGCAGTGGAGGAGGGGTAGCAGCTTTCTTT. Its translation is CASSGGGVAAFF.

The sample holds one count of this clone. The chain couples TRBV11-2 to TRBJ1-1; TRBD1 might be the D (5 bases). The CDR3 has 13 amino acids. V lost 2 bases and J lost 5, with 9 bases in between. The germline CDR1 and CDR2 sequences are SGHAT and FQNNGV. The CDR3 nucleotides are TGTGCCAGCAGCTTAAGGGCAGGGACTGAAGCTTTCTTT. It codes for CASSLRAGTEAFF.

V usage is TRBV28 and J usage is TRBJ1-2; D is possibly TRBD1 (5 bases). CDR1 and CDR2 (germline): MDHEN, SYDVKM. This CDR3 is built from 12 residues. With 3 bases removed from V and 4 bases from J, the gap between germline ends came to 6 bases. The CDR3 nucleotides are TGTGCCAGCAGTTTGGGGCCCTATGGCTACACCTTC. Its translation: CASSLGPYGYTF.

This clone appeared a few times. The chain carries TRBV7-3 and TRBJ2-1, with TRBD1 identical over 7 bases. Germline V gives CDR1 SGHTA, CDR2 FQGTGA. This CDR3 contains 14 residues. The ends lost 6 bases at V and 8 bases at J; junction bases unmatched: 10. CDR3 sequence: CASRFAGGPYEQFF. In DNA form, the CDR3 reads TGTGCCAGCAGATTCGCAGGGGGTCCCTATGAGCAGTTCTTC. The whole variable domain, remainder taken from reference TRBV7-3 and TRBJ2-1, is GAGVSQTPSNKVTEKGKYVELRCDPISGHTALYWYRQSLGQGPEFLIYFQGTGAADDSGLPNDRFFAVRPEGSVSTLKIQRTERGDSAVYLCASRFAGGPYEQFFGPGTRLTVL.

Only one count was recorded for this clone. DNA for the CDR3: TGTGCCAGCTCACCACGTTTACCTAAAAACTCCTACGAGCAGTACTTC. This codes for CASSPRLPKNSYEQYF. This chain joins TRBV18 and TRBJ2-7, with D unresolved. Germline CDR1 KGHSH, CDR2 LQKENI. Between the trimmed V and J ends, which lost 1 base and 0 bases, there was a span of 13 bases. The CDR3 consists of 16 residues.

The chain combines TRBV5-1 with TRBJ2-1; 7 nucleotides match TRBD2. Losses at the gene ends were 7 bases for V and 4 bases for J; bases not matched to a gene: 11. Germline values: CDR1 SGHRS, CDR2 YFSETQ. This CDR3 has 15 amino acids. This chain's CDR3 is CASGPSTSAYNEQFF. CDR3 DNA: TGCGCCAGCGGTCCTAGCACTAGCGCATACAATGAGCAGTTCTTC.

This CDR3 reads CASSFLPDGRETQYF. For the CDR3, the DNA is TGTGCCAGCAGCTTTCTGCCGGACGGAAGGGAGACCCAGTACTTC. This chain joins TRBV27 and TRBJ2-5; D call uncertain. The CDR3 is 15 amino acids. In germline, CDR1 is MNHEY, CDR2 SMNVEV (reference sequence). Trimming took off 6 bases at V and 5 bases at J, with 19 bases between the two ends.